These 3 T cell receptor beta chains came from one sample sequenced in a study of blood T cell repertoires in COVID-19. TCRdb keeps only in-frame clones here, not all; method: immunoSEQ multiplex PCR. Of a few hundred thousand clones listed, around 90% are singletons. The specimen sequenced was PBMCs or T cells enriched from blood (not recorded which). The receptor set was obtained from a man aged 30-40 years in a cohort exposed to, infected with or recovered from COVID-19 (not recorded which).

The chain recombines TRBV9 with TRBJ2-5, with 7 positions matching TRBD2. Losses at the gene ends were 10 bases for V and 0 bases for J; bases not matched to a gene: 15. Germline V gene lookup returns CDR1 SGDLS and CDR2 YYNGEE. There are 16 residues in the CDR3. The CDR3, as DNA: TGTGCCCGTACAAGGCGGGAGACCAAGAACCAAGAGACCCAGTACTTC. This encodes CARTRRETKNQETQYF.

The rearrangement uses TRBV6-1 and TRBJ1-5, with TRBD1 identical over 7 bases. V was clipped by 3 bases and J by 5 bases; unmatched bases: 7. The CDR3 consists of 15 residues. Germline CDR1 MNHNS, CDR2 SASEGT. CDR3 nucleotide sequence: TGTGCCAGCAGTGAGGGCACAGGGGAGGATCAGCCCCAGCATTTT. This translates into CASSEGTGEDQPQHF.

The V and J genes are TRBV10-1 and TRBJ2-3; D may be TRBD2 (6 bases). The ends were cut back, 6 bases at V and 2 bases at J, with 15 bases in the middle. The germline gives CDR1 WNHNN, CDR2 SYGVQD (reference sequence). The CDR3 is made up of 15 amino acids. In nucleotides, the CDR3 is TGCGCCAGCAGCGGAGGGGCGGGGCCCACAGATACGCAGTATTTT. Its protein is CASSGGAGPTDTQYF.